A selection of T cell receptor beta chains follows, all from one sample in a study of technical replicates of blood from a handful of donors. This table comes from immunoSEQ multiplex PCR, and its TCRdb copy is limited to in-frame clones, with some not included. This table holds tens of thousands of clones, roughly 98% found once. What was sequenced was T cells isolated from PBMCs. Receptor source: a human donor in good health. Each CDR3 is given without its conserved first and last residue. The order of the fields is V gene, J gene, CDR3 protein.

TRBV13,TRBJ2-2,ASSPSRELF
TRBV11-3,TRBJ1-1,ASSWDRLNEAF
TRBV6-1,TRBJ1-5,ASSEVTNQPQH
TRBV7-8,TRBJ2-1,ASSPQEVFNEQF
TRBV27,TRBJ2-4,ASSLSPGSGKNIQY
TRBV18,TRBJ1-5,ASSEGIQGSNQPQH
TRBV4-2,TRBJ1-1,ASSQVRSYQNTEAF
TRBV6-6,TRBJ2-7,ASSYSRGFYEQY
TRBV4-2,TRBJ1-1,ASSPWRGGNTEAF
TRBV4-3,TRBJ1-2,ASSQEWTGGLPYGYT
TRBV29-1,TRBJ2-7,SVETGNEQY
TRBV6-5,TRBJ2-1,ASSYSTSGVHEQF
TRBV7-9,TRBJ2-7,ASSLGRPEQY
TRBV5-8,TRBJ2-1,ASSLDYGSGNGAYEQF
TRBV5-6,TRBJ2-3,ASSFIWSSGSTDTQY
TRBV27,TRBJ2-1,ASSPQVTRGHEQF
TRBV20-1,TRBJ2-7,SAHDRYEQY
TRBV6-4,TRBJ2-1,ASIRTGEFNEQF
TRBV7-9,TRBJ2-3,ASSLGRLGGRGTDTQY
TRBV30,TRBJ2-1,AWSGGGWTGTSNEQF
TRBV30,TRBJ1-5,AWSVSGQGQGPQH
TRBV6-6,TRBJ2-3,ASSLAASTDTQY
TRBV20-1,TRBJ2-1,SGSLGDEQF
TRBV18,TRBJ2-5,ASSPGTSGVGIQY
TRBV2,TRBJ2-3,ASSANPPSGSWDTQY
TRBV9,TRBJ1-3,ASSVKSGTDISGNTIY
TRBV11-3,TRBJ2-7,ASSRTGGQGIYEQY
TRBV2,TRBJ2-7,ASRQGASGRGYEQY
TRBV6-1,TRBJ1-2,ASSEWDTAHYGYT
TRBV5-1,TRBJ2-7,ASSPRDYEQY
TRBV7-7,TRBJ2-1,ASSLDVSGGSQGEQF
TRBV13,TRBJ2-2,ASSPRFKGTGELF
TRBV20-1,TRBJ2-7,SPTAGGEQY
TRBV5-1,TRBJ2-5,ASSSYRGQETQY
TRBV7-3,TRBJ2-7,ASSLGQGDEQY
TRBV19,TRBJ1-5,ASSIGGGIDQPQH
TRBV9,TRBJ2-1,ASSVGGRAGGEQF
TRBV6-1,TRBJ1-5,ASSVLQGPNQPQH
TRBV30,TRBJ2-1,AWTLAGVGEQF
TRBV30,TRBJ1-1,AWSTTLGAMNTEAF
TRBV6-5,TRBJ2-3,ASSYLTAGHTDTQY